One sample yielded the 30 T cell receptor beta chains listed below, sequenced in a study of beta chain features in type 1 diabetes. Regarding the study as a whole: Type 1 diabetes patients showed a moderate but significant shortening of TCRB CDR3s in all four CD4+ subsets.

Their specific antigens are unknown. Sequenced material consisted of expressed TCRB transcripts (all of the isolated RNA was reverse transcribed). Libraries were prepared by immunoSEQ multiplex PCR; TCRdb keeps only in-frame clonotypes and omits some of them. The table shows 250,000 to 300,000 clones, with roughly an eighth occurring only once. The sample was naive CD4+ T cells from blood. The receptor set was obtained from a man younger than 40 with type 1 diabetes.

The genes are TRBV9 and TRBJ2-5, with 7 bases identical to TRBD1. Per germline, CDR1 SGDLS and CDR2 YYNGEE. This CDR3 region has 15 residues. The trim removed 0 bases at V and 5 bases at J, leaving 7 bases unmatched. The CDR3 is CASSVAGTEAETQYF. CDR3 coding DNA: TGTGCCAGCAGCGTAGCCGGGACAGAGGCCGAGACCCAGTACTTC.

V usage is TRBV2 and J usage is TRBJ2-7, with D uncertain. With 7 bases removed from V and 2 bases from J, the gap between germline ends came to 6 bases. Germline values: CDR1 SNHLY, CDR2 FYNNEI. This CDR3 spans 11 amino acids. In nucleotides, the CDR3 is TGTGCCAGCACCACTACCTACGAGCAGTACTTC. It codes for CASTTTYEQYF.

This chain joins TRBV29-1 and TRBJ1-5, with D possibly being TRBD1 (5 bases). This CDR3 comprises 13 residues. CDR1 SQVTM and CDR2 ANQGSEA come from the germline V gene. V lost 4 bases and J 5 bases, leaving 12 bases between the germline ends. The DNA for the CDR3 is TGCAGCGTTGGTCTTGGCAGGGATCAGCCCCAGCATTTT. Amino acids: CSVGLGRDQPQHF.

The chain employs TRBV5-1 and TRBJ2-1, with D perhaps TRBD2 (6 bases). Germline V CDR1 and CDR2: SGHRS, YFSETQ. V shed 4 bases and J shed 3 bases, with 17 bases lying between them. CDR3 length: 16 residues. Here the CDR3 reads CASSLSGERYYNEQFF. CDR3 nucleotide sequence: TGCGCCAGCAGCCTATCGGGGGAGCGTTACTACAATGAGCAGTTCTTC.

J is TRBJ2-5 and V is TRBV4-3; 7 nucleotides agree with TRBD2. The J call may be incorrect, as the DNA end agrees better with TRBJ2-7. Per the germline V gene, CDR1 is LGHNA and CDR2 is YSLEER. The CDR3 covers 16 residues. The CDR3 DNA sequence: TGCGCCAGCAGCCAAGACCCCGGCGGGAGCTCCTACGAGCAGTACTTC. Its protein product is CASSQDPGGSSYEQYF.

The chain recombines TRBV15 with TRBJ2-7, with TRBD2 identical over 9 bases. J lost 2 bases, V lost 0 bases, and 5 bases had no gene match. CDR3 length equals 16 residues. Germline V gene sequence: CDR1 LNHNV, CDR2 YYDKDF (reference sequence). CDR3 region: CATSRDRAGGPYEQYF. The CDR3 coding sequence is TGTGCCACCAGCAGAGATCGAGCGGGAGGTCCCTACGAGCAGTACTTC.

The chain employs TRBV11-1 and TRBJ1-3, with D maybe TRBD1 (6 bases). Trimming removed 8 bases at V and 1 base at J, with 15 bases between. The CDR3 extends over 15 amino acids. In germline, CDR1 is SGHAT, CDR2 FQDESV (reference sequence). This chain's CDR3 is CASEGRGQSGNTIYF. The CDR3, as DNA: TGTGCCAGCGAAGGACGGGGACAATCTGGAAACACCATATATTTT.

In this sample, this clone turned up a few times. The rearrangement joins TRBV2 to TRBJ2-2, with D possibly matching TRBD1 (6 bases). Germline lookup yields CDR1 SNHLY and CDR2 FYNNEI. Trimming shortened V by 6 bases and J by 4 bases, and 18 bases separated the two germline ends. The CDR3 is 16 residues long. In nucleotides, the CDR3 is TGTGCCAGCAGCCCCAGGGGCCCTTCTCTCACCGGGGAGCTGTTTTTT. Amino acids: CASSPRGPSLTGELFF.

The chain is built from TRBV14 and TRBJ2-2; tentative D call: TRBD1 (5 bases). Per germline, CDR1 SGHDN and CDR2 FVKESK. Trimming removed 2 bases from V and 4 bases from J, with 20 bases in between. CDR3 size: 18 residues. For the CDR3, the DNA is TGTGCCAGCAGCCAAAAAGAATACAGCCGAACAGGCACCGGGGAGCTGTTTTTT. Translated, it gives CASSQKEYSRTGTGELFF.

The V gene is TRBV7-3, the J gene TRBJ2-7; 12 bases line up with TRBD2. The CDR3 covers 18 residues. From germline, CDR1 is SGHTA and CDR2 FQGTGA. V lost 1 base and J lost 7; bases outside the gene matches: 14. CDR3 nucleotides: TGTGCCAGCAGCTTAAATCCGCTAGCGGGAGGGCGCAGGGGAGAGCAGTACTTC. This gives the protein CASSLNPLAGGRRGEQYF. Combining the CDR3 with reference TRBV7-3 and TRBJ2-7 gives the whole variable domain GAGVSQTPSNKVTEKGKYVELRCDPISGHTALYWYRQSLGQGPEFLIYFQGTGAADDSGLPNDRFFAVRPEGSVSTLKIQRTERGDSAVYLCASSLNPLAGGRRGEQYFGPGTRLTVT.

This clone was picked up a small number of times. The J gene is TRBJ1-1, the V gene TRBV18; D is perhaps TRBD1 (6 bases). CDR3 length equals 13 residues. Germline assignment: CDR1 KGHSH and CDR2 LQKENI. V was pared by 3 bases and J by 7 bases, with 12 bases between. Here the CDR3 reads CASSPLGTSEAFF. In nucleotides, the CDR3 is TGTGCCAGCTCACCCTTAGGGACAAGTGAAGCTTTCTTT.

This clone appeared a few times. The chain employs TRBV30 and TRBJ2-7, with D tentatively TRBD1 (6 bases). The CDR3 has 14 residues. Germline V gene lookup returns CDR1 GTSNPN and CDR2 SVGIG (reference sequence). The germline V and J ends were trimmed by 4 bases and 0 bases, with 13 bases remaining between them. CDR3 DNA: TGTGCCTGGAAATGGGGGCTGAGCTCCTACGAGCAGTACTTC. Encoded protein: CAWKWGLSSYEQYF.

The chain carries TRBV10-3 and TRBJ1-1; D is perhaps TRBD1 (5 bases). V was pared by 7 bases and J by 11 bases, with 14 bases between. CDR1 is ENHRY and CDR2 is SYGVKD in the germline V gene. The CDR3 is 11 amino acids. CDR3 region: CAIMSDSRAFF. DNA for the CDR3: TGTGCCATCATGTCCGACAGTAGGGCTTTCTTT.

This clone was observed a few times. This chain joins TRBV4-3 and TRBJ2-2; D is perhaps TRBD1 (6 bases). With 1 base removed from V and 5 bases from J, the gap between germline ends came to 14 bases. This CDR3 contains 16 residues. Per the germline V gene, CDR1 is LGHNA and CDR2 is YSLEER. CDR3 sequence: CASSQATGRGTGELFF. The CDR3, as DNA: TGCGCCAGCAGCCAAGCTACAGGGAGAGGGACCGGGGAGCTGTTTTTT.

This sequence joins TRBV7-8 and TRBJ1-2, with a tentative D call TRBD1 (6 bases). V lost 5 bases to trimming and J lost 0 bases, with 13 bases between them. Germline V gene sequence: CDR1 SGHVS, CDR2 FQNEAQ. The CDR3 extends over 15 amino acids. CDR3 residues: CASSLRQDANYGYTF. In DNA form, the CDR3 reads TGTGCCAGCAGCCTACGACAGGACGCTAACTATGGCTACACCTTC. Together with reference TRBV7-8 and TRBJ1-2, the CDR3 gives the full variable domain: GAGVSQSPRYKVAKRGQDVALRCDPISGHVSLFWYQQALGQGPEFLTYFQNEAQLDKSGLPSDRFFAERPEGSVSTLKIQRTQQEDSAVYLCASSLRQDANYGYTFGSGTRLTVV.

In its sample, this clone was seen a few times. The CDR3 here is CASSRENSPGTQYF. The CDR3 DNA reads TGTGCCAGCAGCCGCGAAAACTCGCCGGGTACGCAGTATTTT. J is TRBJ2-3 and V is TRBV7-3, with D unresolved. The CDR3 runs 14 residues. Trimming shortened V by 5 bases and J by 8 bases, and 17 bases separated the two germline ends. The germline gives CDR1 SGHTA, CDR2 FQGTGA.

This sequence joins TRBV18 and TRBJ2-1, with D possibly being TRBD2 (5 bases). Trimming stripped 2 bases from V and 4 bases from J, with 9 bases between. The germline V gene has CDR1 KGHSH and CDR2 LQKENI. The CDR3 has 14 residues. The CDR3 coding sequence is TGTGCCAGCTCACCAGCGCTAGCTTACAATGAGCAGTTCTTC. The encoded protein is CASSPALAYNEQFF.

This clone was found a few times. The V and J genes are TRBV6-7 and TRBJ2-1; 12 positions agree with TRBD1. TRBV6-7 is known as an ORF, though its function is uncertain. V trimming: 5 bases; J trimming: 8 bases; junction bases outside the gene matches: 7. The CDR3 length is 15 residues. In nucleotides, the CDR3 is TGTGCCAGCAGTCCGGGACAGGGGGCAGACGATGAGCAGTTCTTC. Protein sequence: CASSPGQGADDEQFF.

This chain joins TRBV11-2 and TRBJ2-3; 8 bases align to TRBD2. The ends lost 1 base at V and 5 bases at J; junction bases unmatched: 11. The CDR3 has 17 amino acids. Germline V gene lookup returns CDR1 SGHAT and CDR2 FQNNGV. The CDR3 sequence is CASSLGSTGGHGDTQYF. In DNA, the CDR3 is TGTGCCAGCAGCTTAGGATCAACGGGAGGGCATGGAGATACGCAGTATTTT.

This clone has only a few counts. The chain joins TRBV6-5 to TRBJ1-2, with D perhaps matching TRBD1 (6 bases). CDR1 is MNHEY and CDR2 is SVGAGI in the germline V gene. This CDR3 is built from 14 residues. The V end was cut by 2 bases, the J end by 3 bases, with 10 bases between. For the CDR3, the DNA is TGTGCCAGCAGTTACAACAGGGCGCACTATGGCTACACCTTC. It codes for CASSYNRAHYGYTF.

This chain joins TRBV9 and TRBJ2-2, with D possibly matching TRBD1 (7 bases). The V and J ends lost 0 bases and 3 bases respectively, with 18 bases between them. The CDR3 totals 18 residues. In germline, CDR1 is SGDLS, CDR2 YYNGEE. CDR3 region: CASSVGFRGEVHTGELFF. For the CDR3, the DNA is TGTGCCAGCAGCGTAGGTTTCAGGGGGGAAGTTCACACCGGGGAGCTGTTTTTT. The full variable domain, its missing parts supplied by reference TRBV9 and TRBJ2-2, is DSGVTQTPKHLITATGQRVTLRCSPRSGDLSVYWYQQSLDQGLQFLIQYYNGEERAKGNILERFSAQQFPDLHSELNLSSLELGDSALYFCASSVGFRGEVHTGELFFGEGSRLTVL.

The CDR3: CASSDRLAGGYYNEQFF. The CDR3 DNA follows: TGTGCCAGCAGTGACAGACTAGCGGGAGGATATTACAATGAGCAGTTCTTC. The chain combines TRBV6-1 with TRBJ2-1, with 13 bases lining up with TRBD2. The CDR3 has 17 amino acids. Trimming took 3 bases from V and 4 from J; bases not matched to a gene: 6. Germline V CDR1 and CDR2: MNHNS, SASEGT.

This clone was seen only a few times. The rearrangement links TRBV10-3 to TRBJ1-1; D ambiguous. This CDR3 region has 16 residues. Trimming removed 6 bases from V and 5 bases from J, with 22 bases in between. Germline CDR1 is ENHRY and CDR2 is SYGVKD. CDR3 residues: CAISNSLNSSPTEAFF. The DNA of the CDR3 is TGTGCCATCAGCAACTCCCTCAACAGCAGCCCTACTGAAGCTTTCTTT.

The chain combines TRBV5-4 with TRBJ1-1; 8 bases are shared with TRBD1. Germline loops: CDR1 SGHNT, CDR2 YYREEE (reference sequence). CDR3 length equals 11 residues. The V gene end was trimmed by 7 bases and the J gene end by 4 bases; junction bases not matched to a gene: 0. The CDR3, as DNA: TGTGCCAGCGGGACAGGCACTGAAGCTTTCTTT. This codes for CASGTGTEAFF.

This clone was found a few times. V gene TRBV9 combines with J gene TRBJ2-7; 9 positions agree with TRBD2. The V gene's germline CDR1 is SGDLS and CDR2 YYNGEE. The CDR3 has 15 amino acids. V was clipped by 0 bases and J by 3 bases; unmatched bases: 4. In DNA, the CDR3 is TGTGCCAGCAGCGTAGCTCCTAGCGGGGACTACGAGCAGTACTTC. It is translated as CASSVAPSGDYEQYF.

The chain carries TRBV7-3 and TRBJ1-3; weak D call: TRBD1 (6 bases). The CDR3 runs to 14 residues. Per the germline V gene, CDR1 is SGHTA and CDR2 is FQGTGA. The V end lost 5 bases, the J end lost 4 bases, and 12 bases lay between the germline ends. CDR3 nucleotides: TGTGCCAGCAGCGAACAGGGTCTCGGAAACACCATATATTTT. Translated: CASSEQGLGNTIYF.

This chain connects TRBV7-9 to TRBJ1-2; tentatively, D is TRBD1 (6 bases). The ends were cut back, 1 base at V and 7 bases at J, with 13 bases in the middle. The CDR3 runs to 14 residues. Germline-derived CDR1 and CDR2 are SEHNR and FQNEAQ (reference sequence). The CDR3 DNA is TGTGCCAGCAGCTTAGGGACAGCATCGATTGGCTACACCTTC. It yields the protein CASSLGTASIGYTF.

V usage is TRBV27 and J usage is TRBJ1-5, with D possibly matching TRBD1 (6 bases). The CDR3 sequence is 15 residues long. Deletions cut 6 bases from V and 6 bases from J, with 18 bases between. Germline values: CDR1 MNHEY, CDR2 SMNVEV (reference sequence). CDR3 nucleotide sequence: TGTGCCAGCAGCTTGCGGTCAGGGGTGGGTCAGCCCCAGCATTTT. Protein product: CASSLRSGVGQPQHF.

The chain carries TRBV28 and TRBJ2-1; 8 nucleotides match TRBD1. Germline V gives CDR1 MDHEN, CDR2 SYDVKM. The V segment lost 8 bases and the J segment 5 bases; nucleotides outside the gene matches: 5. The CDR3 is made up of 13 amino acids. The CDR3 DNA follows: TGTGCCAGCGGACAGGGTCAAGACAATGAGCAGTTCTTC. It encodes CASGQGQDNEQFF.

Notes on this clone: The same CDR3 arises from other DNA sequences in this sample as well. V gene TRBV7-2 combines with J gene TRBJ2-5; maybe TRBD1 (6 bases). V was cut by 5 bases and J by 2 bases, with 9 bases left in between. The CDR3 runs 13 residues. Per germline, CDR1 SGHTA and CDR2 FQGNSA. The CDR3 loop is CASSRDRQETQYF. The CDR3 DNA reads as TGTGCCAGCAGCCGTGACAGGCAAGAGACCCAGTACTTC. Combining the CDR3 with reference TRBV7-2 and TRBJ2-5 gives the whole variable domain GAGVSQSPSNKVTEKGKDVELRCDPISGHTALYWYRQSLGQGLEFLIYFQGNSAPDKSGLPSDRFSAERTGGSVSTLTIQRTQQEDSAVYLCASSRDRQETQYFGPGTRLLVL.